These 11 T cell receptor beta chains originate from one sample sequenced in a study of T cells after yellow fever vaccination. In TCRdb, the 5' RACE reads were re-called with MiXCR into one record per CDR3 protein. The table has 600,000 to 750,000 distinct CDR3 sequences, about 12% seen once. The material sequenced was PBMCs, taken on the day of the yellow fever booster vaccination. The receptors originated from a young man who received the YFV17D yellow fever vaccine.

This chain connects TRBV6-5 to TRBJ1-5, with 8 positions matching TRBD1. The germline V gene has CDR1 MNHEY and CDR2 SVGAGI. The CDR3 consists of 15 residues. Trimming took 2 bases from V and 6 from J; bases not matched to a gene: 6. CDR3: CASSYDAGGTQPQHF. The CDR3 DNA reads as TGTGCCAGCAGTTACGATGCAGGGGGCACTCAGCCCCAGCATTTT.

The rearrangement joins TRBV29-1 to TRBJ2-7, with 10 bases that match TRBD2. The CDR3 loop spans 15 amino acids. Trimming took 4 bases from V and 5 from J; bases not matched to a gene: 11. CDR1 SQVTM and CDR2 ANQGSEA come from the germline V gene. CDR3 DNA sequence: TGCAGCGTTGTTCTGGTAGCGGGAGGTCTGAACGAGCAGTACTTC. Translating it yields CSVVLVAGGLNEQYF.

The chain is built from TRBV23-1 and TRBJ2-1; 8 bases align to TRBD1. TRBV23-1 is an open reading frame, and its role is uncertain. The CDR3 has 14 residues. Unmatched junction bases numbered 8, after V lost 7 bases and J lost 6 bases. The chain's CDR3 is CASIMTGESNEQFF. The CDR3 nucleotides are TGCGCCAGCATTATGACAGGGGAGTCCAATGAGCAGTTCTTC.

This clonotype was detected only a few times. The J gene is TRBJ2-1, the V gene TRBV5-1, with TRBD2 as a possible D gene (5 bases). Looked up from germline, CDR1 is SGHRS and CDR2 is YFSETQ. This CDR3 region has 16 residues. The V end was cut by 3 bases, the J end by 0 bases, with 13 bases between. CDR3 loop: CASSSPPEGSYNEQFF. The CDR3 DNA is TGCGCCAGCAGCTCCCCCCCCGAGGGCTCCTACAATGAGCAGTTCTTC.

This rearrangement joins TRBV5-6 to TRBJ1-6; tentatively, D is TRBD1 (5 bases). The CDR3 totals 13 residues. The V gene lost 4 bases and the J gene lost 12 bases, with 14 bases spanning the gap. The germline gives CDR1 SGHDT, CDR2 YYEEEE. DNA for the CDR3: TGTGCCAGCAGCATAGGGACGGTTAAACCCCTCCACTTT. It yields the protein CASSIGTVKPLHF.

The V and J genes are TRBV9 and TRBJ2-3, with 14 bases identical to TRBD2. This CDR3 spans 17 amino acids. Germline CDR1 SGDLS, CDR2 YYNGEE. Germline trimming cut 0 bases from V and 3 bases from J; bases unmatched to any gene: 3. The CDR3 spells CASSVVGLAGGTDTQYF. Written as DNA, the CDR3 is TGTGCCAGCAGCGTAGTCGGACTAGCGGGAGGAACAGATACGCAGTATTTT.

In this sample, this clonotype turned up a few times. V gene TRBV12-3 or TRBV12-4 combines with J gene TRBJ2-7, with 7 bases aligning to TRBD1. Trimming at V came to 7 bases and at J to 4 bases, leaving 19 bases not matched to a gene. CDR3 size: 17 residues. CDR3 amino acids: CASTPDLAQGRNYEQYF. In nucleotides, the CDR3 is TGTGCCAGCACCCCTGACCTCGCACAGGGGCGGAATTACGAGCAGTACTTC.

V usage is TRBV28 and J usage is TRBJ2-4, with D unresolved. V lost 3 bases and J lost 6, with 12 bases in between. CDR1 MDHEN and CDR2 SYDVKM come from the germline V gene. This CDR3 is built from 14 residues. CDR3 loop: CASSFPTSANIQYF. The CDR3 DNA sequence: TGTGCCAGCAGTTTCCCGACCAGCGCAAACATTCAGTACTTC.

This clonotype came up a few times. The chain is built from TRBV12-3 or TRBV12-4 and TRBJ2-3; weak D call: TRBD2 (5 bases). Trimming stripped 7 bases from V and 4 bases from J, with 12 bases between. The CDR3 loop spans 13 amino acids. The CDR3 DNA follows: TGTGCCAGCAAGGTGGGAGCGGCAGATACGCAGTATTTT. Its translation is CASKVGAADTQYF.

The chain couples TRBV30 to TRBJ2-1; 9 nucleotides match TRBD2. Germline assignment: CDR1 GTSNPN and CDR2 SVGIG (reference sequence). The CDR3 is 13 amino acids. V was pared by 7 bases and J by 7 bases, with 8 bases of the junction left unmatched. CDR3 nucleotide sequence: TGTGCCTCGGGGCTAGCGGGATCAAATGAGCAGTTCTTC. Translation gives CASGLAGSNEQFF.

This clonotype was observed a handful of times. This sequence joins TRBV29-1 and TRBJ1-5, with 10 bases identical to TRBD1. The V gene end was trimmed by 6 bases and the J gene end by 4 bases; junction bases not matched to a gene: 6. The CDR3 totals 14 residues. Germline CDR1 SQVTM, CDR2 ANQGSEA. The CDR3 nucleotides read TGCAGCGTCGCCGGGACAGGGGCAAATCAGCCCCAGCATTTT. It yields the protein CSVAGTGANQPQHF.